This T cell receptor (beta chain) stems from a study of regulatory T cells in long-lasting Graves disease. This clonotype occurred a few times. No antigen is known for it. Combining iRepertoire HTBI primers with Arm-PCR of CDR3 regions, the authors built TCR beta libraries. TCRdb used MiXCR to reprocess the multiplex PCR reads, holding one entry per CDR3 protein. The sample contains about 420,000 distinct CDR3 sequences, about 16% of which appear only once. Overall study results and limits: Public clonotype sharing was higher in persistent than newly diagnosed patients.

Indicated time point: newly diagnosed GD, antithyroid drugs for less than 3 months. The TCR library was made from RNA that had been extracted from PBMCs in TRIzol. The same data also went into a second study, on T cells in Graves' hyperthyroidism and ophthalmopathy. That publication notes: During a first-round RT-PCR of the TCR CDR3, the HTBI primer set was used.

The sequence was obtained from a woman between 18 and 29 years old with Graves disease. The sample here was peripheral blood mononuclear cells (PBMCs), taken at new diagnosis, from a patient treated with antithyroid drugs.

The CDR3 is CAWRQKAASNEQFF. As DNA, the CDR3 is TGTGCCTGGAGGCAGAAAGCGGCTTCCAATGAGCAGTTCTTC. The chain has TRBV30 and TRBJ2-1; D might be TRBD2 (5 bases). Germline V gives CDR1 GTSNPN, CDR2 SVGIG (reference sequence). Trimming stripped 3 bases from V and 6 bases from J, with 15 bases between. There are 14 residues in the CDR3.